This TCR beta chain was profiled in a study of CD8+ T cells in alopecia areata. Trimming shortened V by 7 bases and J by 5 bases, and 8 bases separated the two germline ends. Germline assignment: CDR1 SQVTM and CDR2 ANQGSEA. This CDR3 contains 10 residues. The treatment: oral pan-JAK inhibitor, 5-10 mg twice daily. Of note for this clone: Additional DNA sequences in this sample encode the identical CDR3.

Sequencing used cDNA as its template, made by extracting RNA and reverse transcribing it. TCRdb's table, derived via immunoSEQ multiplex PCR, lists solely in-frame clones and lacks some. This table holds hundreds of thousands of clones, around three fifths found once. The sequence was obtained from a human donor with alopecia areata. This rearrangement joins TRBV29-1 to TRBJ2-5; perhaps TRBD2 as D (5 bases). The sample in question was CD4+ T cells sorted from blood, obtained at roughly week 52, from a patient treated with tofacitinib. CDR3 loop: CSAAVETQYF. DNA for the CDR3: TGCAGCGCAGCGGTTGAGACCCAGTACTTC.